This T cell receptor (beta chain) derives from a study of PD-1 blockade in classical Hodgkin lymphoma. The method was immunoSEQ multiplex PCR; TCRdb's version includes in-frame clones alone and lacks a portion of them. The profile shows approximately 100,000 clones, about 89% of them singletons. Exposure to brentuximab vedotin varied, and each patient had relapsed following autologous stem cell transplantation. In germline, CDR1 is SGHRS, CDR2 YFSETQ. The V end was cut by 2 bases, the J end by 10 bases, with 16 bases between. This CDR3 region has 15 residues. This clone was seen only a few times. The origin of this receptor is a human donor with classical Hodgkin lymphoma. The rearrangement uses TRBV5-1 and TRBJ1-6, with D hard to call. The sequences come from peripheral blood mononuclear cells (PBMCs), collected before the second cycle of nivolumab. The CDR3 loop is CASSFAGRTGSPLHF. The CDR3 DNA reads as TGCGCCAGCAGCTTCGCCGGCCGGACGGGGTCACCCCTCCACTTT.